A selection of T cell receptor beta chains follows, all from one sample in a study of identifying expanded T cells in peripheral blood. Some clones are missing from TCRdb's copy, which holds only in-frame ones; the method was immunoSEQ multiplex PCR. The sample lists approximately 110,000 clones; more than 85% were seen once. Sequencing was carried out using blood. The receptors were gathered from a person aged 18-70 years in good health. Both conserved end residues are part of each CDR3. D genes are given only for firm matches. A row's size may be missing; if present it is once, few, many or a size class.

v_call: TRBV5-6
d_call: TRBD1
j_call: TRBJ1-6
clone_size: NA
cdr3_nt: TGTGCCAGCAGCCCACGGGGACAGCTTAGTCTGGATAATTCACCCCTCCACTTT
cdr3_aa: CASSPRGQLSLDNSPLHF

v_call: TRBV13
d_call: TRBD1
j_call: TRBJ2-4
clone_size: many
cdr3_nt: TGTGCCAGCAGCTCCCAGGGACAGGGGGTGACCAAAAACATTCAGTACTTC
cdr3_aa: CASSSQGQGVTKNIQYF

v_call: TRBV2
d_call: NA
j_call: TRBJ2-3
clone_size: NA
cdr3_nt: TGTGCCAGCAGAAAAGACAGAATCACAGATACGCAGTATTTT
cdr3_aa: CASRKDRITDTQYF

v_call: TRBV19
d_call: TRBD1
j_call: TRBJ2-5
clone_size: NA
cdr3_nt: TGTGCCAGTAGCCCAAGGGACAGGGGGCCGGAGACCCAGTACTTC
cdr3_aa: CASSPRDRGPETQYF

v_call: TRBV19
d_call: TRBD1
j_call: TRBJ2-3
clone_size: NA
cdr3_nt: TGTGCCAGTAGTATAGGGGACAGAGGAGATACGCAGTATTTT
cdr3_aa: CASSIGDRGDTQYF

v_call: TRBV7-9
d_call: TRBD2
j_call: TRBJ2-1
clone_size: NA
cdr3_nt: TGTGCCAGCAGCGAGACGGGGGGGCGGATAGATGAGCAGTTCTTC
cdr3_aa: CASSETGGRIDEQFF

v_call: TRBV9
d_call: TRBD2
j_call: TRBJ2-7
clone_size: NA
cdr3_nt: TGTGCCAGCAGCTCCCGGGGGGTTGGCGAGCAGTACTTC
cdr3_aa: CASSSRGVGEQYF

v_call: TRBV11-2
d_call: NA
j_call: TRBJ1-1
clone_size: NA
cdr3_nt: TGTGCCAGCAGCGTCAACGCTGAAGCTTTCTTT
cdr3_aa: CASSVNAEAFF

v_call: TRBV5-5
d_call: NA
j_call: TRBJ1-4
clone_size: NA
cdr3_nt: TGTGCCAGCAGCTTGGAGGCGGACAGTGAAAAACTGTTTTTT
cdr3_aa: CASSLEADSEKLFF

v_call: TRBV5-1
d_call: TRBD1
j_call: TRBJ1-6
clone_size: NA
cdr3_nt: TGCGCCAGCAGCTGGCAGGGGGAGAATAATTCACCCCTCCACTTT
cdr3_aa: CASSWQGENNSPLHF